One TCR beta chain is described in this entry. What it binds is not known. The data were taken from a study of CD8+ T cells in alopecia areata. As for the study in general: Among treated patients, oral tofacitinib was administered at 5 to 10 mg twice daily.

RNA extraction was followed by reverse transcription into cDNA, which acted as the sequencing template. Produced via immunoSEQ multiplex PCR; TCRdb's table is partial and in-frame only. Of some 100,000 clones in the sample, just under 60% were seen once. Treatment of the sample: oral pan-JAK inhibitor, 5-10 mg twice daily. CD4+ and CD8+ T cells were sorted from PBMCs. Study observations and caveats: Significant decreases in scalp clonality and expanded CD8+ clones followed tofacitinib treatment. While tofacitinib was given, many expanded lesional clones persisted in scalp and blood.

This CDR3 region has 13 residues. Trimming took off 2 bases at V and 13 bases at J, with 17 bases between the two ends. Germline V gene sequence: CDR1 MGHDK, CDR2 SYGVNS. The material sequenced was CD8+ T cells sorted from blood, taken between weeks 55 and 70, from a patient treated with tofacitinib. The rearrangement uses TRBV25-1 and TRBJ2-5, with no clear D. This TCR derives from a human donor with alopecia areata. Here the CDR3 DNA reads TGTGCCAGCAGTGAACCGGACGGACGCATACCGTACTTC. This gives the protein CASSEPDGRIPYF.